The 25 T cell receptor beta chains presented below share a single source sample, sequenced in a study of OX40 agonist ivuxolimab in advanced cancers. Clones were sequenced by immunoSEQ multiplex PCR, and TCRdb holds only the in-frame ones, with some missing. The sample consists of 56,000 or so clones, about 82% of them appearing once. Source: CD4+ or CD8+ T cells sorted from blood, taken in a trial of the OX40 agonist ivuxolimab. The receptors shown here come from an adult with an advanced solid tumor such as melanoma, head and neck, liver or kidney cancer.

The table lists this clone with a count of one. V is TRBV6-5 and J is TRBJ1-2, with D uncertain. The germline gives CDR1 MNHEY, CDR2 SVGAGI. V lost 5 bases to trimming and J lost 4 bases, with 5 bases between them. CDR3 length equals 11 residues. CDR3 sequence: CASSPGYGYTF. The CDR3 DNA reads TGTGCCAGCAGTCCTGGCTATGGCTACACCTTC.

The genes are TRBV7-2 and TRBJ2-5, with 11 bases matching TRBD2. The germline gives CDR1 SGHTA, CDR2 FQGNSA. The ends lost 1 base at V and 1 base at J; junction bases unmatched: 5. CDR3 length: 17 residues. This chain's CDR3 is CASSLGLAGGPQETQYF. CDR3 nucleotide sequence: TGTGCCAGCAGCTTAGGCCTAGCGGGGGGTCCCCAAGAGACCCAGTACTTC.

The genes are TRBV5-8 and TRBJ1-5; D remains ambiguous. From germline, CDR1 is SGHTS and CDR2 YDEGEE. V gave up 0 bases and J gave up 2 bases, with 9 bases separating them. CDR3 length: 15 residues. The CDR3 DNA is TGTGCCAGCAGCTTGGCAGGCGTTGGCAATCAGCCCCAGCATTTT. Amino acid sequence: CASSLAGVGNQPQHF.

J is TRBJ2-7 and V is TRBV27; the D is unclear. Germline CDR1 MNHEY, CDR2 SMNVEV (reference sequence). This CDR3 comprises 16 residues. V lost 0 bases to trimming and J lost 5 bases, with 17 bases between them. CDR3 in amino acids: CASSLSQGTTRNEQYF. The CDR3 DNA sequence: TGTGCCAGCAGTTTATCGCAAGGAACCACCCGGAACGAGCAGTACTTC.

The chain employs TRBV7-8 and TRBJ1-5, with unresolved D. Deletions cut 2 bases from V and 6 bases from J, with 14 bases between. The CDR3 spans 15 residues. Germline V gene data show CDR1 as SGHVS and CDR2 as FQNEAQ. In DNA, the CDR3 is TGTGCCAGCAGCTTAAGGGCAGAAGTTGGTCAGCCCCAGCATTTT. Translated, it gives CASSLRAEVGQPQHF. Full variable domain (outside the CDR3, taken from reference TRBV7-8 and TRBJ1-5): GAGVSQSPRYKVAKRGQDVALRCDPISGHVSLFWYQQALGQGPEFLTYFQNEAQLDKSGLPSDRFFAERPEGSVSTLKIQRTQQEDSAVYLCASSLRAEVGQPQHFGDGTRLSIL.

The chain employs TRBV19 and TRBJ1-1; D gene unclear. The CDR3 is made up of 14 amino acids. CDR1 and CDR2 (germline): LNHDA, SQIVND (reference sequence). The V gene lost 2 bases and the J gene lost 2 bases, with 9 bases spanning the gap. CDR3 DNA: TGTGCCAGTAGTATATATATTCTTAACACTGAAGCTTTCTTT. It specifies CASSIYILNTEAFF.

The chain joins TRBV18 to TRBJ2-5; D uncertain. Trimming pared 2 bases from V and 5 bases from J, leaving 12 bases between. This CDR3 comprises 14 residues. Germline values: CDR1 KGHSH, CDR2 LQKENI. For the CDR3, the DNA is TGTGCCAGCTCACCAACTGGTGTGGTGGAGACCCAGTACTTC. Residues: CASSPTGVVETQYF.

As DNA, the CDR3 is TGCGCCAGCAGCTTGGATCTAGCGGTAAGCTCCTACAATGAGCAGTTCTTC. Encoded protein: CASSLDLAVSSYNEQFF. This rearrangement joins TRBV5-1 to TRBJ2-1; 7 bases fit TRBD2. The germline V gene has CDR1 SGHRS and CDR2 YFSETQ. This CDR3 spans 17 amino acids. J lost 0 bases, V lost 0 bases, and 6 bases had no gene match. Using reference TRBV5-1 and TRBJ2-1 for the parts outside the CDR3, the full variable domain is KAGVTQTPRYLIKTRGQQVTLSCSPISGHRSVSWYQQTPGQGLQFLFEYFSETQRNKGNFPGRFSGRQFSNSRSEMNVSTLELGDSALYLCASSLDLAVSSYNEQFFGPGTRLTVL.

CDR3 residues: CASSLTTRTGELFF. CDR3 sequence (DNA): TGTGCCAGCAGCTTGACGACCAGAACCGGGGAGCTGTTTTTT. The V and J genes are TRBV11-3 and TRBJ2-2; D is undetermined. Looked up from germline, CDR1 is SGHNT and CDR2 is YENEEA. The CDR3 loop spans 14 amino acids. Deletions cut 3 bases from V and 5 bases from J, with 10 bases between.

V is TRBV4-1 and J is TRBJ2-1; D tentatively reads TRBD1 or TRBD2 (5 bases each). CDR1 MGHRA and CDR2 YSYEKL come from the germline V gene. The CDR3 extends over 16 amino acids. Trimming removed 4 bases at V and 8 bases at J, with 21 bases between. The CDR3 DNA reads as TGCGCCAGCAGCCCCCGGGACCGCACAACCGCGGATGAGCAGTTCTTC. Translated, it gives CASSPRDRTTADEQFF.

The V and J genes are TRBV7-9 and TRBJ1-1; D is ambiguous. The CDR3 is made up of 13 amino acids. Trimming stripped 5 bases from V and 3 bases from J, with 10 bases between. Germline V gene sequence: CDR1 SEHNR, CDR2 FQNEAQ (reference sequence). CDR3 nucleotide sequence: TGTGCCAGCAGCCAACAGCTGGACACTGAAGCTTTCTTT. Encoded protein: CASSQQLDTEAFF.

The rearrangement uses TRBV6-5 and TRBJ1-5; 9 bases agree with TRBD1. V was pared by 7 bases and J by 6 bases, with 7 bases of the junction left unmatched. The CDR3 covers 14 residues. Germline CDR1 MNHEY, CDR2 SVGAGI. CDR3: CASTSTGGVQPQHF. In nucleotides, the CDR3 is TGTGCCAGCACTAGTACAGGGGGCGTTCAGCCCCAGCATTTT.

The sample holds a few counts of this clone. The chain joins TRBV6-1 to TRBJ2-5, with D unclear. Germline values: CDR1 MNHNS, CDR2 SASEGT. There are 15 residues in the CDR3. V dropped 7 bases and J dropped 0 bases, with 15 bases sitting between them. The DNA of the CDR3 is TGTGCCAGCAAAATTGGGCAGACTCACCAAGAGACCCAGTACTTC. Protein: CASKIGQTHQETQYF.

This chain joins TRBV7-2 and TRBJ2-1; 9 bases are shared with TRBD2. Losses at the gene ends were 3 bases for V and 8 bases for J; bases not matched to a gene: 11. CDR1 and CDR2 from the germline V gene are SGHTA and FQGNSA. The CDR3 sequence is 16 residues long. CDR3 sequence reads: CASSFSPGGGAHEQFF. DNA for the CDR3: TGTGCCAGCAGCTTTTCCCCTGGCGGGGGGGCTCATGAGCAGTTCTTC.

As concerns this clone: One junction end does not reproduce the germline sequence, and a read error may be involved. The rearrangement uses TRBV7-7 and TRBJ1-1; D remains unclear. CDR1 is SSHAT, CDR2 FNYEAQ, per germline (reference sequence). The CDR3 extends over 14 amino acids. CDR3 region: CASSLEMGSTEAFF. CDR3 nucleotide sequence: TGTGCTAGCAGCTTAGAAATGGGGTCGACTGAAGCTTTCTTT.

The chain combines TRBV2 with TRBJ1-1; 11 bases line up with TRBD1. This CDR3 comprises 16 residues. Trimming took 6 bases from V and 11 from J; bases not matched to a gene: 17. Per the germline V gene, CDR1 is SNHLY and CDR2 is FYNNEI. This chain's CDR3 is CASSRGQGAGGIVAFF. The DNA of the CDR3 is TGTGCCAGCAGCCGCGGACAGGGGGCAGGGGGTATTGTTGCTTTCTTT.

This sequence joins TRBV19 and TRBJ1-2; D remains unclear. The germline V and J ends were trimmed by 1 base and 8 bases, with 8 bases remaining between them. The CDR3 loop spans 12 amino acids. The germline CDR1 and CDR2 sequences are LNHDA and SQIVND (reference sequence). DNA for the CDR3: TGTGCCAGTAGTATAGGACCGGGGGGCTACACCTTC. It yields the protein CASSIGPGGYTF.

The gene calls are TRBV19 and TRBJ2-7; D gene uncertain. V lost 0 bases and J 3 bases, leaving 9 bases between the germline ends. The germline CDR1 and CDR2 sequences are LNHDA and SQIVND (reference sequence). The CDR3 is made up of 14 amino acids. The CDR3 here is CASSIEGAVYEQYF. DNA for the CDR3: TGTGCCAGTAGTATAGAGGGTGCCGTCTACGAGCAGTACTTC.

The chain employs TRBV5-1 and TRBJ2-1; D possibly uses TRBD1 or TRBD2 (5 bases each). V was trimmed by 6 bases and J by 7 bases, leaving 23 bases between them. The CDR3 spans 16 residues. Looked up from germline, CDR1 is SGHRS and CDR2 is YFSETQ. The CDR3: CASTPQGSAWENEQFF. For the CDR3, the DNA is TGCGCCAGCACCCCTCAGGGTTCCGCGTGGGAGAATGAGCAGTTCTTC.

This clone has just one count. Within the sample, other DNA sequences also encode this same CDR3. The rearrangement joins TRBV18 to TRBJ2-5; 8 bases align to TRBD1. CDR3 size: 14 residues. With 4 bases clipped from V and 4 bases from J, the junction kept 5 bases outside the gene matches. Germline CDR1 and CDR2: KGHSH and LQKENI. CDR3 DNA sequence: TGTGCCAGCTCACAAGGACAGGGAGTAGAGACCCAGTACTTC. It is translated as CASSQGQGVETQYF.

J is TRBJ2-7 and V is TRBV7-6, with 9 positions matching TRBD1. Per the germline V gene, CDR1 is SGHVS and CDR2 is FNYEAQ. Germline trimming cut 5 bases from V and 2 bases from J; bases unmatched to any gene: 7. This CDR3 is 15 amino acids long. This chain's CDR3 is CASSPGTGSTYEQYF. CDR3 in DNA: TGTGCCAGCAGCCCAGGGACAGGGTCCACCTACGAGCAGTACTTC.

V is TRBV5-4 and J is TRBJ1-2; TRBD1 might be the D (5 bases). The germline V and J ends were trimmed by 0 bases and 6 bases, with 15 bases remaining between them. The CDR3 covers 15 residues. The V gene's germline CDR1 is SGHNT and CDR2 YYREEE (reference sequence). The CDR3 spells CASSLGVRVSDGYTF. Here the CDR3 DNA reads TGTGCCAGCAGCTTGGGAGTCAGGGTTTCGGATGGCTACACCTTC.

The chain links TRBV10-3 to TRBJ2-5; D is unclear. CDR3 size: 12 residues. The ends were cut back, 3 bases at V and 3 bases at J, with 5 bases in the middle. Germline V gene lookup returns CDR1 ENHRY and CDR2 SYGVKD. The CDR3 spells CAISEKEETQYF. The CDR3 nucleotides read TGTGCCATCAGTGAAAAGGAAGAGACCCAGTACTTC.

The V and J genes are TRBV27 and TRBJ1-4, with unresolved D. Per the germline V gene, CDR1 is MNHEY and CDR2 is SMNVEV (reference sequence). Trimming pared 2 bases from V and 0 bases from J, leaving 7 bases between. The CDR3 runs to 15 residues. The CDR3 DNA reads as TGTGCCAGCAGTTTACAGGCTGCAACTAATGAAAAACTGTTTTTT. Protein sequence: CASSLQAATNEKLFF.

The chain links TRBV7-6 to TRBJ2-1, with 7 nucleotides matching TRBD2. Germline loops: CDR1 SGHVS, CDR2 FNYEAQ. V was clipped by 4 bases and J by 0 bases; unmatched bases: 6. The CDR3 runs 16 residues. The CDR3 is CASSSMRGSSYNEQFF. CDR3 in DNA: TGTGCCAGCAGCTCCATGCGGGGGAGCTCCTACAATGAGCAGTTCTTC. Using reference TRBV7-6 and TRBJ2-1 for the parts outside the CDR3, the full variable domain is GAGVSQSPRYKVTKRGQDVALRCDPISGHVSLYWYRQALGQGPEFLTYFNYEAQQDKSGLPNDRFSAERPEGSISTLTIQRTEQRDSAMYRCASSSMRGSSYNEQFFGPGTRLTVL.